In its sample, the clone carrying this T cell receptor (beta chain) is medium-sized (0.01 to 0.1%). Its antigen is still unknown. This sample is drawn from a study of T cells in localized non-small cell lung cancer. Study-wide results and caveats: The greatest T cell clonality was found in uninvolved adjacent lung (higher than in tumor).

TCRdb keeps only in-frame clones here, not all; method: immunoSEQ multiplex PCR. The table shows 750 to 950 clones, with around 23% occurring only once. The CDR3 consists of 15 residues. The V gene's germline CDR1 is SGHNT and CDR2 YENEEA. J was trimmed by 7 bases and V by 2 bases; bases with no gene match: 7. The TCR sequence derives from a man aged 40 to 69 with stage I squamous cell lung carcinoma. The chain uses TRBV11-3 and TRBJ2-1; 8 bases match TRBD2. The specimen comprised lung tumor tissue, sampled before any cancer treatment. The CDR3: CASSLRAAGDNEQFF. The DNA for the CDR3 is TGTGCCAGCAGCTTAAGGGCAGCGGGGGATAATGAGCAGTTCTTC.